This paragraph reports one TCR beta chain. The data were taken from a study of long-term antiretroviral therapy in people with HIV. Germline V lookup: CDR1 MNHEY, CDR2 SVGAGI. The CDR3 is 16 residues long. The J segment lost 6 bases and the V segment lost 2 bases, leaving 11 bases of the junction unmatched. The authors ran the immunoSEQ assay, v3.0, at survey level. The method was immunoSEQ multiplex PCR; TCRdb's version includes in-frame clones alone and lacks a portion of them. This sample has roughly 28,000 clones, with 75% to 90% found just once. The rearrangement links TRBV6-5 to TRBJ2-7, with 9 bases lining up with TRBD1. The clonotype originates from a man in his forties with HIV. The starting material was unsorted PBMCs, obtained 0.3 years after starting antiretroviral therapy. CDR3 nucleotide sequence: TGTGCCAGCAGTTACGCGGGACAGGGAATCCGGTGCGAGCAGTACTTC. Its protein product is CASSYAGQGIRCEQYF.